This T cell receptor (beta chain) came from a study of blood T cell repertoires in COVID-19. About the research overall: PBMCs, B-cell-depleted T cells, or T cells were the source of the cDNA or gDNA that made up the material.

Germline assignment: CDR1 SGHNT and CDR2 YENEEA. CDR3 size: 14 residues. V lost 3 bases, J lost 9 bases, and 8 bases stayed unmatched. Profiled with immunoSEQ multiplex PCR; TCRdb holds only in-frame clones, not every one. The table shows roughly 30,000 clones, with 81% occurring only once. This receptor was taken from a woman aged 55-70 years with acute or convalescent COVID-19. The chain combines TRBV11-3 with TRBJ2-1; 7 bases fit TRBD1. Material for sequencing was peripheral blood. The chain's CDR3 is CASSFGQEDSEQFF. The DNA of the CDR3 is TGTGCCAGCAGCTTCGGACAGGAAGACAGTGAGCAGTTCTTC.